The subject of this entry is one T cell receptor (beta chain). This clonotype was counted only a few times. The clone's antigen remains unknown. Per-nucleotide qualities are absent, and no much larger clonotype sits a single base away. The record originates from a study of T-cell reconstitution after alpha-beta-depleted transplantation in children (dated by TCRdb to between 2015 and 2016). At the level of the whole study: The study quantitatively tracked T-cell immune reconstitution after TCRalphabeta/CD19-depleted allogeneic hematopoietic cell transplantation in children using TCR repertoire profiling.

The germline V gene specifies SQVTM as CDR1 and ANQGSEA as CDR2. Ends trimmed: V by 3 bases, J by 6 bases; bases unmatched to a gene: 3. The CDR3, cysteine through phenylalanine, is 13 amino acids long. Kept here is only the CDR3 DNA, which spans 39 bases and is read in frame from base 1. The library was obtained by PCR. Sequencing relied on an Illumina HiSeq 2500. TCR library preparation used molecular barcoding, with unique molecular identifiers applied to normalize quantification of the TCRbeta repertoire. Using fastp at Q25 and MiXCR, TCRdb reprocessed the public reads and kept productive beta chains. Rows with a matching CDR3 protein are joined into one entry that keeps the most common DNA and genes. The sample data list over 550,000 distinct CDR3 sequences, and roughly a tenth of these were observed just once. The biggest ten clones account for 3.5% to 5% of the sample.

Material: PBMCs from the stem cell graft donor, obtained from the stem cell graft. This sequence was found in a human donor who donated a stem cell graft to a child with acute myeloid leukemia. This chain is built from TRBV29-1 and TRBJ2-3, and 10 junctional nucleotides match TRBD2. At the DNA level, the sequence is TGCAGCGTTGACGGGACTAGCGTGGATACGCAGTATTTT. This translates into CSVDGTSVDTQYF.